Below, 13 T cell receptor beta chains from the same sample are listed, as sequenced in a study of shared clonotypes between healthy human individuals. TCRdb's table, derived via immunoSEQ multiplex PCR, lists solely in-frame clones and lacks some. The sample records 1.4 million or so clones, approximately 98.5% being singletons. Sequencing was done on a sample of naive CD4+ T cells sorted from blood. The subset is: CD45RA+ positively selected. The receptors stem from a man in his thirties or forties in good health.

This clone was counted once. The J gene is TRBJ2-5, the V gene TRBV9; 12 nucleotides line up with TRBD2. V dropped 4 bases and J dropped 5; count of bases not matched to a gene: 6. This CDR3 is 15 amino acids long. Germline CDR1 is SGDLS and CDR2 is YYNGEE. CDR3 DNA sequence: TGTGCCAGCAGCATTGGGACTAGCGGGTGGGAGACCCAGTACTTC. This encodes CASSIGTSGWETQYF.

The CDR3: CASSLTSTKPFYEQYF. The CDR3 bases are TGTGCCAGCAGCTTAACGTCGACCAAACCATTCTACGAGCAGTACTTC. The chain is built from TRBV7-2 and TRBJ2-7; no reliable D call. This CDR3 has 16 amino acids. Looked up from germline, CDR1 is SGHTA and CDR2 is FQGNSA. The V gene lost 2 bases and the J gene lost 3 bases, with 17 bases spanning the gap.

The CDR3 protein is CASSLFGKRAEAFF. As DNA, the CDR3 is TGTGCCAGCAGTTTGTTCGGGAAACGGGCTGAAGCTTTCTTT. The rearrangement links TRBV6-5 to TRBJ1-1; no reliable D call. Germline values: CDR1 MNHEY, CDR2 SVGAGI. The CDR3 is 14 amino acids. Deletions cut 4 bases from V and 6 bases from J, with 15 bases between.

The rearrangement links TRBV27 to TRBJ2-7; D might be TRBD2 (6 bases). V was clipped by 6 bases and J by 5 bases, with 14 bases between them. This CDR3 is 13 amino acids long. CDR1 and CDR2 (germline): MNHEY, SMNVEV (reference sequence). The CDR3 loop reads CASRRLGVHEQYF. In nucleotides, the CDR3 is TGTGCCAGCAGGAGACTAGGTGTACACGAGCAGTACTTC.

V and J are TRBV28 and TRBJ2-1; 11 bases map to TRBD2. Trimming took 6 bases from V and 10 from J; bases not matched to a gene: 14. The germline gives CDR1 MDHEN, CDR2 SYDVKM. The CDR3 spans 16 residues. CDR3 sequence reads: CASSLLTSGKRGEQFF. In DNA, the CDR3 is TGTGCCAGCAGCCTCCTGACTAGCGGGAAAAGGGGGGAGCAGTTCTTC.

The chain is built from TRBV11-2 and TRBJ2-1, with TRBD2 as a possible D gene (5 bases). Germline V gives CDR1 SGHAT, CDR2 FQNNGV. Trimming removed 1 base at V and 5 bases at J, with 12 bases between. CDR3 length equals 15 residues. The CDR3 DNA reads TGTGCCAGCAGCTTAGGGCCTAGCCCTCACAATGAGCAGTTCTTC. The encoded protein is CASSLGPSPHNEQFF.

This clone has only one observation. In DNA form, the CDR3 reads TGTGCCAGTAATCCCAGGGGCGACAACTATGGCTACACCTTC. It yields the protein CASNPRGDNYGYTF. The chain is built from TRBV19 and TRBJ1-2; a possible D gene is TRBD1 (6 bases). The V end was cut by 7 bases, the J end by 2 bases, with 14 bases between. Germline assignment: CDR1 LNHDA and CDR2 SQIVND (reference sequence). The CDR3 is made up of 14 amino acids.

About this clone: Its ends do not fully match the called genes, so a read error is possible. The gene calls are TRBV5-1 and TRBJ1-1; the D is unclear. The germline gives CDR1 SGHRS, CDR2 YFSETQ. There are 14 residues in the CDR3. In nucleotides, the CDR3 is TGCGCCAGCAGCTTGGCCTTCGGCGAGTCGCTGGGGAGCTTT. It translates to CASSLAFGESLGSF.

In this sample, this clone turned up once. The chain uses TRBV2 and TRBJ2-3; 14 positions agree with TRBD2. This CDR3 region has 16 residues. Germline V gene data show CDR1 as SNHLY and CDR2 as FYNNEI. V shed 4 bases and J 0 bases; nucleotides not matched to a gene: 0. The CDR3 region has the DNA TGTGCCAGCAGTGGACTAGCGGGAGGGAGCACAGATACGCAGTATTTT. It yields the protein CASSGLAGGSTDTQYF.

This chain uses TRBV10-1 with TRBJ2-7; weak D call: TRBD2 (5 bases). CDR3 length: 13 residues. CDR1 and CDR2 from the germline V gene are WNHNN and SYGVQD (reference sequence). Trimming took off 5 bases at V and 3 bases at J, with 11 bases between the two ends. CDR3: CASSRSDNYEQYF. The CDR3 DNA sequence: TGCGCCAGCAGTCGTAGCGATAACTACGAGCAGTACTTC.

CDR3: CASSPTHRGAVNTGELFF. The CDR3 DNA reads TGCGCCAGCAGCCCTACACATAGAGGAGCGGTTAACACCGGGGAGCTGTTTTTT. The chain couples TRBV5-1 to TRBJ2-2, with D possibly matching TRBD2 (5 bases). V gave up 4 bases and J gave up 2 bases, with 21 bases separating them. Germline V gives CDR1 SGHRS, CDR2 YFSETQ. CDR3 length: 18 residues.

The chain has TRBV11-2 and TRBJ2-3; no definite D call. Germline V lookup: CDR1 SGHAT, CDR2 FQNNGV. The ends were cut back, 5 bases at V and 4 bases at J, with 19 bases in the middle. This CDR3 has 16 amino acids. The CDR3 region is CASSRVPLSRPDTQYF. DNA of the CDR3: TGTGCCAGCAGCCGAGTGCCCTTGTCCCGTCCAGATACGCAGTATTTT.

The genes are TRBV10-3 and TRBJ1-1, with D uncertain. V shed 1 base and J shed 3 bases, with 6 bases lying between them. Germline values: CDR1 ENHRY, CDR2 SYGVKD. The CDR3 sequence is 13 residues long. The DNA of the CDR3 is TGTGCCATCAGTGAGTTGACTGACACTGAAGCTTTCTTT. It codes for CAISELTDTEAFF.